A selection of T cell receptor beta chains follows, all from one sample in a study of spatial heterogeneity in lung cancer. TCRdb redid the calling of the 5' RACE reads with MiXCR, one entry per CDR3 protein. This table has around 120,000 distinct CDR3 sequences, 12% appearing once. This material consisted of PBMCs, taken at follow-up. The receptors shown here come from a male donor with early-stage non-small cell lung cancer. Both conserved end residues are part of each CDR3. Fields, in order: V gene, J gene, clone size, D gene, CDR3 protein, CDR3 DNA. D genes are given only for firm matches. Some rows have no size entry. The others give once, few or many, or a class for an expanded clone.

V: TRBV27; J: TRBJ2-3; size: .; D: TRBD1; CDR3: CASSLGRGPTDTQYF; DNA: TGTGCCAGCAGCCTCGGAAGGGGGCCGACAGATACGCAGTATTTT
V: TRBV7-2; J: TRBJ1-2; size: .; D: .; CDR3: CASSPPQGRNHGYTF; DNA: TGTGCCAGCAGCCCCCCCCAGGGGCGCAACCATGGCTACACCTTC
V: TRBV5-6; J: TRBJ1-5; size: .; D: .; CDR3: CASSLALGVSNQPQHF; DNA: TGTGCCAGCAGCTTGGCCTTGGGCGTTAGCAATCAGCCCCAGCATTTT
V: TRBV5-1; J: TRBJ2-2; size: .; D: TRBD1; CDR3: CASETGQYTGELFF; DNA: TGCGCCTCTGAGACGGGACAGTACACCGGGGAGCTGTTTTTT
V: TRBV6-5; J: TRBJ2-2; size: many; D: .; CDR3: CASSWQGSAGELFF; DNA: TGTGCCAGCAGTTGGCAGGGGAGCGCCGGGGAGCTGTTTTTT
V: TRBV4-2; J: TRBJ2-7; size: many; D: TRBD2; CDR3: CASSQDTSGASYEQYF; DNA: TGTGCCAGCAGCCAAGATACTAGCGGGGCCTCCTACGAGCAGTACTTC
V: TRBV6-2/TRBV6-3; J: TRBJ1-2; size: few; D: .; CDR3: CASGRDGYTF; DNA: TGTGCCAGCGGGCGGGATGGCTACACCTTC
V: TRBV2; J: TRBJ1-3; size: few; D: .; CDR3: CASSPTGTSSGNTIYF; DNA: TGTGCCAGCAGTCCTACAGGTACGAGCTCTGGAAACACCATATATTTT
V: TRBV5-1; J: TRBJ2-6; size: .; D: .; CDR3: CASSIDRSSGANVLTF; DNA: TGCGCCAGCAGCATTGACAGGAGCTCTGGGGCCAACGTCCTGACTTTC
V: TRBV18; J: TRBJ2-1; size: .; D: TRBD1; CDR3: CASSIGQGARNEQFF; DNA: TGTGCCAGCTCAATCGGACAGGGAGCCCGCAATGAGCAGTTCTTC
V: TRBV20-1; J: TRBJ1-4; size: few; D: TRBD1; CDR3: CSAPDRVDNRKLFF; DNA: TGCAGTGCTCCCGACAGGGTTGATAACAGAAAACTGTTTTTT
V: TRBV25-1; J: TRBJ2-7; size: .; D: .; CDR3: CASSDPGGVIDEQYF; DNA: TGTGCCAGCAGTGATCCTGGCGGGGTAATCGACGAGCAGTACTTC
V: TRBV11-2; J: TRBJ2-1; size: .; D: .; CDR3: CASSFLTHSSYNEQFF; DNA: TGTGCCAGCAGCTTCTTGACTCACAGCTCCTACAATGAGCAGTTCTTC
V: TRBV30; J: TRBJ1-1; size: few; D: .; CDR3: CAWVVAAEAFF; DNA: TGTGCCTGGGTCGTTGCAGCTGAAGCTTTCTTT
V: TRBV20-1; J: TRBJ1-5; size: .; D: .; CDR3: CSARGSSNQPQHF; DNA: TGCAGTGCTAGGGGGAGCAGCAATCAGCCCCAGCATTTT
V: TRBV27; J: TRBJ1-6; size: .; D: .; CDR3: CTSSGTGTLSRGYNSPLHF; DNA: TGTACCAGCAGTGGAACCGGGACCCTCTCTCGGGGCTATAATTCACCCCTCCACTTT
V: TRBV29-1; J: TRBJ1-1; size: many; D: TRBD1; CDR3: CSVSGTAEAFF; DNA: TGCAGCGTCTCCGGGACAGCCGAAGCTTTCTTT
V: TRBV12-3/TRBV12-4; J: TRBJ1-4; size: .; D: .; CDR3: CATQPGRGTNEKLFF; DNA: TGTGCCACCCAGCCGGGGAGGGGAACTAATGAAAAACTGTTTTTT
V: TRBV7-2; J: TRBJ2-2; size: many; D: .; CDR3: CASSFASTGELFF; DNA: TGTGCCAGCAGCTTCGCCAGCACCGGGGAGCTGTTTTTT
V: TRBV6-4; J: TRBJ2-3; size: few; D: TRBD1; CDR3: CASSSTGATDTQYF; DNA: TGTGCCAGCAGCTCGACAGGGGCTACAGATACGCAGTATTTT
V: TRBV5-1; J: TRBJ2-1; size: few; D: TRBD1; CDR3: CASSLRTGGLNEQFF; DNA: TGCGCCAGCAGCTTGAGGACAGGGGGCCTCAATGAGCAGTTCTTC
V: TRBV5-1; J: TRBJ2-3; size: .; D: TRBD1; CDR3: CASSTDRGTDTQYF; DNA: TGCGCCAGCAGCACGGACAGGGGCACAGATACGCAGTATTTT
V: TRBV4-1; J: TRBJ2-7; size: few; D: TRBD2; CDR3: CASSPSGGGREQYF; DNA: TGCGCCAGCAGCCCTAGCGGGGGGGGCCGCGAGCAGTACTTC
V: TRBV4-1; J: TRBJ2-7; size: .; D: TRBD2; CDR3: CASSQGAGGYEQYF; DNA: TGCGCCAGCAGCCAAGGAGCGGGGGGCTACGAGCAGTACTTC
V: TRBV18; J: TRBJ2-1; size: .; D: .; CDR3: CASSPQDGNNEQFF; DNA: TGTGCCAGCTCACCCCAGGACGGTAACAATGAGCAGTTCTTC
V: TRBV5-1; J: TRBJ2-2; size: many; D: TRBD2; CDR3: CASSTGAGTNTGELFF; DNA: TGCGCCAGCAGCACCGGAGCGGGGACGAACACCGGGGAGCTGTTTTTT
V: TRBV6-2/TRBV6-3; J: TRBJ1-5; size: few; D: TRBD1; CDR3: CASTETGRNQPQHF; DNA: TGTGCTTCCACCGAGACAGGGCGCAATCAGCCCCAGCATTTT
V: TRBV20-1; J: TRBJ1-2; size: many; D: .; CDR3: CSASYTSHGYTF; DNA: TGCAGTGCTAGTTACACATCCCATGGCTACACCTTC